The T cell receptor beta chain described here comes from a study of T-cell memory formation after mild COVID-19. The CDR3 covers 17 residues. V lost 3 bases and J 0 bases, leaving 14 bases between the germline ends. This clonotype was counted between two and nine times. MiXCR was run by TCRdb on the 5' RACE reads, yielding one entry per CDR3 protein. The sample includes 550,000 to 700,000 distinct CDR3 sequences, roughly 17% of them seen just once. The sequence was obtained from an adult woman who had mild COVID-19 (a few samples of this study predate the infection). Cell type and time point are not known. The chain joins TRBV12-3 or TRBV12-4 to TRBJ2-2; unclear D gene. The sequencing input was PBMCs or a T cell subset sorted from them (not recorded which). The CDR3 spells CASSFLAVITNTGELFF. CDR3 nucleotides: TGTGCCAGCAGTTTCTTGGCAGTCATTACGAACACCGGGGAGCTGTTTTTT.